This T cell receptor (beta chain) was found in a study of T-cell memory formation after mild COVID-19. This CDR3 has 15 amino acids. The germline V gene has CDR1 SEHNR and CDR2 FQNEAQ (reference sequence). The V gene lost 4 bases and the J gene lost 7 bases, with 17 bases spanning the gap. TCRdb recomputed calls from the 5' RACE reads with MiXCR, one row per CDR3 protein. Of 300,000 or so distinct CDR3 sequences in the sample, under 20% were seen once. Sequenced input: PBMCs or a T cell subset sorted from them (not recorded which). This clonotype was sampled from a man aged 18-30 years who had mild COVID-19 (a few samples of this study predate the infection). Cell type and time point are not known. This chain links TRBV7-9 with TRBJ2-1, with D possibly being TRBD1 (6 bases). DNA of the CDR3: TGTGCCAGCAGCTCGACGATAGGGACAAGTAATGAGCAGTTCTTC. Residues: CASSSTIGTSNEQFF.